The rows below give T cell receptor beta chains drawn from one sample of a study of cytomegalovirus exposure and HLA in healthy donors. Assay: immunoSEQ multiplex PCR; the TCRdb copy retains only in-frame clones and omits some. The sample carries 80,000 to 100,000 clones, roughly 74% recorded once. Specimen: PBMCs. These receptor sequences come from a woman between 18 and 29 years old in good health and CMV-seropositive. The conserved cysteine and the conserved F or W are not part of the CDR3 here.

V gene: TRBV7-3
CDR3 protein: ASSPPGAAYNEQF

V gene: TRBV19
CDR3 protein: ASSILGGEQY

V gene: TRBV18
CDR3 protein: ASSPGTGYGYT

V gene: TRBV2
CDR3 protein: ASTRDKNTEAF

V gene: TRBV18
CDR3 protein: ASSPIGLNTEAF

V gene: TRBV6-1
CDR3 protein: ASSGVPRNQPQH

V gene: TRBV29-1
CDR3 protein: SVETGGNQPQH

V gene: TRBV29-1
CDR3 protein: SVVGQLNYGYT

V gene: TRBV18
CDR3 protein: ASSPNQQGWGTQPQH

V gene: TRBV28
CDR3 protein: ASSFLDRGHNYGYT